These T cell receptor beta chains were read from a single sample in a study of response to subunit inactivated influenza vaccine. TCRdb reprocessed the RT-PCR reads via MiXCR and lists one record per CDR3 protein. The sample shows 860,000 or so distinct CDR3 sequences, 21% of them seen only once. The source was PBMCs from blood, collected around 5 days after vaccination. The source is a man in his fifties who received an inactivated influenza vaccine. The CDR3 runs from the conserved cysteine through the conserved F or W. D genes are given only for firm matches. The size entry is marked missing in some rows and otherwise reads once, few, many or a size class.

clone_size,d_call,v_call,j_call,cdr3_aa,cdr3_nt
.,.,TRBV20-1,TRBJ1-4,CSAMRGSSLSKLFF,TGCAGTGCTATGAGGGGGTCTTCATTGTCAAAACTGTTTTTT
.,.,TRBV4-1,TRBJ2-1,CASSPQTRNNEQFF,TGCGCCAGCAGCCCCCAAACTCGGAACAATGAGCAGTTCTTC
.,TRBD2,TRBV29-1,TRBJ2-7,CSVEDRGGGFGQYF,TGCAGCGTTGAAGATCGGGGGGGAGGGTTTGGGCAGTACTTC
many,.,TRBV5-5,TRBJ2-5,CASSWTGTQTQYF,TGTGCCAGCAGCTGGACCGGGACACAGACCCAGTACTTC
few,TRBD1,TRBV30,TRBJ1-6,CAWSVPGQLNSPLHF,TGTGCCTGGAGTGTACCGGGACAGCTTAATTCACCCCTCCACTTT
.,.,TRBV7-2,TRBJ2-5,CASSFNSKETQYF,TGTGCCAGCAGCTTTAACAGTAAAGAGACCCAGTACTTC
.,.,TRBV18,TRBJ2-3,CASSPRVSRGTDTQYF,TGTGCCAGCTCACCACGGGTCTCTCGTGGTACAGATACGCAGTATTTT
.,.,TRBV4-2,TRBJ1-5,CASRSASNQPQHF,TGTGCCAGCCGGTCGGCGAGCAATCAGCCCCAGCATTTT
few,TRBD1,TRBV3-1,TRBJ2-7,CASSQAWDSSYEQYF,TGTGCCAGCAGCCAAGCTTGGGACAGCTCCTACGAGCAGTACTTC
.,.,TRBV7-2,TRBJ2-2,CAGSPRGTGELFF,TGTGCCGGCAGCCCCAGGGGTACCGGGGAGCTGTTTTTT
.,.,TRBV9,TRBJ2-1,CASSEFMSSYNEQFF,TGTGCCAGCAGCGAGTTCATGAGCTCCTACAATGAGCAGTTCTTC
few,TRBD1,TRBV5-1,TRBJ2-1,CASSLAGTGGFNEQFF,TGCGCCAGCAGCTTGGCCGGGACAGGGGGCTTCAATGAGCAGTTCTTC
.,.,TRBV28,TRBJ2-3,CASSRAGVTADTQYF,TGTGCCAGCAGCAGGGCAGGGGTTACGGCAGATACGCAGTATTTT
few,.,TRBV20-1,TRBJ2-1,CSAPDRANEQFF,TGCAGTGCTCCGGACCGGGCGAATGAGCAGTTCTTC
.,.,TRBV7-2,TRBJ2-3,CASSLRGGGADTQYF,TGTGCCAGCAGCTTAAGGGGGGGCGGGGCAGATACGCAGTATTTT
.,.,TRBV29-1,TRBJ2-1,CSAAGPRNEQFF,TGCAGCGCGGCGGGGCCCCGCAATGAGCAGTTCTTC
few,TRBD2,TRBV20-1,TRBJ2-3,CSARSAGATDTQYF,TGCAGTGCTAGAAGTGCGGGAGCTACAGATACGCAGTATTTT
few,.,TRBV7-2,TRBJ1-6,CASSFRVAYNSPLHF,TGTGCCAGCAGCTTTAGGGTGGCCTATAATTCACCCCTCCACTTT
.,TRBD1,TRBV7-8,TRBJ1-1,CASSPRVTGTGNTEAFF,TGTGCCAGCAGCCCAAGGGTTACCGGGACAGGGAACACTGAAGCTTTCTTT
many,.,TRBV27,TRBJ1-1,CASSFLGPSEAFF,TGTGCCAGCAGTTTCCTAGGGCCGAGTGAAGCTTTCTTT
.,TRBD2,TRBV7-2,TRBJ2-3,CASSLTVAGALTDTQYF,TGTGCCAGCAGCTTAACGGTAGCGGGAGCTCTTACAGATACGCAGTATTTT
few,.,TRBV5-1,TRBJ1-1,CASSLDQGGMNTEAFF,TGCGCCAGCAGCTTGGACCAGGGAGGGATGAACACTGAAGCTTTCTTT
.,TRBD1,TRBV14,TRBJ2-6,CASSPFVGQGTSGANVLTF,TGTGCCAGCAGCCCGTTCGTCGGACAGGGGACCTCTGGGGCCAACGTCCTGACTTTC
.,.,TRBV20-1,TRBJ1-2,CSARDPLFPYYGYTF,TGCAGTGCTAGAGACCCGTTGTTCCCTTACTATGGCTACACCTTC
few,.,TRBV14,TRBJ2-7,CASSHNGWGSSYEQYF,TGTGCCAGCAGCCATAATGGGTGGGGGAGCTCCTACGAGCAGTACTTC
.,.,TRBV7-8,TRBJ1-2,CASSPGVGRVNYGYTF,TGTGCCAGCAGCCCGGGGGTGGGCCGGGTTAACTATGGCTACACCTTC
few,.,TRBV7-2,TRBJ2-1,CASSHRVGEQFF,TGTGCCAGCAGTCATAGGGTAGGGGAGCAGTTCTTC
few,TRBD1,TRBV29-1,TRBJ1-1,CSVTGGGTEAFF,TGCAGCGTTACAGGGGGCGGCACTGAAGCTTTCTTT
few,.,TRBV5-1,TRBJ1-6,CASSQGWTLNSPLHF,TGCGCCAGCAGCCAGGGGTGGACCCTTAATTCACCCCTCCACTTT
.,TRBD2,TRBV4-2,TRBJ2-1,CASSQDRGLAGAKREFF,TGTGCCAGCAGCCAAGATCGAGGGCTAGCGGGGGCCAAAAGGGAGTTCTTC
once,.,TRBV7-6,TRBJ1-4,CASSESGGMYEKLFF,TGTGCCAGCAGCGAGTCCGGTGGCATGTATGAAAAACTGTTTTTT
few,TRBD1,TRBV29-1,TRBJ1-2,CSAQGGATNYGYTF,TGCAGCGCCCAGGGGGGCGCCACTAACTATGGCTACACCTTC
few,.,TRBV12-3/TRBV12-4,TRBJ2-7,CASSLIGGPEQYF,TGTGCCAGCAGTTTAATCGGAGGTCCCGAGCAGTACTTC
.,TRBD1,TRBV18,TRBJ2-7,CASSNQGTGAYEQYF,TGTGCCAGCTCGAACCAAGGGACAGGGGCCTACGAGCAGTACTTC
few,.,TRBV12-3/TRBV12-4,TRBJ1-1,CASENYGGTEAFF,TGTGCCAGCGAGAACTACGGGGGCACTGAAGCTTTCTTT
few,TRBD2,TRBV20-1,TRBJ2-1,CSARDSQREYPNEQFF,TGCAGTGCTAGAGATTCCCAGCGGGAGTACCCCAATGAGCAGTTCTTC
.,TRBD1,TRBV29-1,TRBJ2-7,CSVDNTGALGSEQYF,TGCAGCGTTGATAATACAGGGGCACTCGGCAGCGAGCAGTACTTC
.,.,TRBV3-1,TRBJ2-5,CASSPTTSRGSYQETQYF,TGTGCCAGCAGCCCCACGACTTCGAGGGGGTCCTACCAAGAGACCCAGTACTTC
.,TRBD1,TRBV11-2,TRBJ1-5,CASSLRPWTGGFSNQPQHF,TGTGCCAGCAGCCTTCGTCCTTGGACAGGGGGCTTTAGCAATCAGCCCCAGCATTTT
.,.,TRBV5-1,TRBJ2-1,CASSFISSRSSYNEQFF,TGCGCCAGCAGCTTTATTTCGAGCAGGAGCTCCTACAATGAGCAGTTCTTC